These T cell receptor beta chains were read from a single sample in a study of control samples from healthy donors and cancer patients. Sequencing was performed with immunoSEQ multiplex PCR; in TCRdb, only in-frame clones are kept and a portion is missing. The top ten hold around 6.2% of the sample, which has 150,000 to 170,000 clones, 94% seen once. What was sequenced was blood. These receptors came from a man aged 35-49 years in good health. CDR3s include the opening cysteine and the closing phenylalanine or tryptophan. D genes are given only for firm matches. The size entry is marked missing in some rows and otherwise reads once, few, many or a size class.

D: TRBD1
size: .
J: TRBJ2-7
V: TRBV19
DNA: TGTGCCTCCCGGGACAGGGGGTCCTACGAGCAGTACTTC
CDR3: CASRDRGSYEQYF

D: TRBD2
size: .
J: TRBJ2-7
V: TRBV27
DNA: TGTGCCAGCAGTTTATGGGGCGGGGGGCGCGCCTACGAGCAGTACTTC
CDR3: CASSLWGGGRAYEQYF

D: .
size: .
J: TRBJ2-1
V: TRBV7-2
DNA: TGTGCCAGCAGCTTAGGTCGGGCCTCCTACAATGAGCAGTTCTTC
CDR3: CASSLGRASYNEQFF

D: TRBD1
size: .
J: TRBJ1-1
V: TRBV9
DNA: TGTGCCAGCACCGCCGGGACAGGGGTGAACACTGAAGCTTTCTTT
CDR3: CASTAGTGVNTEAFF

D: TRBD1
size: .
J: TRBJ1-6
V: TRBV3-1/TRBV3-2
DNA: TGTGCCAGCAGCCATCCTCAGACGACAGGGGGGTACGATTCGCCCCTCCACTTT
CDR3: CASSHPQTTGGYDSPLHF

D: .
size: .
J: TRBJ1-1
V: TRBV5-1
DNA: TGCGCCAGCAGCTTCTTTGGTGCTACGAACACTGAAGCTTTCTTT
CDR3: CASSFFGATNTEAFF

D: .
size: .
J: TRBJ1-3
V: TRBV6-5
DNA: TGTGCCAGCACTTACAGCCTCCGGGTCTCTGGAAACACCATATATTTT
CDR3: CASTYSLRVSGNTIYF

D: TRBD1
size: .
J: TRBJ1-2
V: TRBV6-4
DNA: TGTGCCAGCAGCGGACAGGGGCTAGGGGGCTACACCTTC
CDR3: CASSGQGLGGYTF

D: .
size: once
J: TRBJ1-1
V: TRBV19
DNA: TGTGCCAGTAGTTCGCAGGTAGTCACTGAAGCTTTCTTT
CDR3: CASSSQVVTEAFF

D: .
size: .
J: TRBJ2-1
V: TRBV24-1
DNA: TGTGCCACCAGTGACCCGGGGGTGGGGAGGAATGAGCAGTTCTTC
CDR3: CATSDPGVGRNEQFF

D: TRBD1
size: .
J: TRBJ1-1
V: TRBV5-6
DNA: TGTGCCAGCAGTGAGGGCCAGGGGGTGAACACTGAAGCTTTCTTT
CDR3: CASSEGQGVNTEAFF

D: .
size: .
J: TRBJ2-1
V: TRBV19
DNA: TGTGCCAGTAGTGGAATTGGACTGCCAGCCTACAATGAGCAGTTCTTC
CDR3: CASSGIGLPAYNEQFF

D: TRBD1
size: .
J: TRBJ1-4
V: TRBV4-3
DNA: TGCGCCAGCAGCCTACGACAGGGCGCAACTAATGAAAAACTGTTTTTT
CDR3: CASSLRQGATNEKLFF

D: .
size: .
J: TRBJ2-7
V: TRBV5-1
DNA: TGCGCCAGCAGCTTGGGAACAAATTCCTACGAGCAGTACTTC
CDR3: CASSLGTNSYEQYF

D: .
size: .
J: TRBJ2-7
V: TRBV21-1
DNA: TGTGCCAGCAGCAGGATCAACAGGGGCCCGAGCTCCTACGAGCAGTACTTC
CDR3: CASSRINRGPSSYEQYF

D: TRBD1
size: .
J: TRBJ2-3
V: TRBV19
DNA: TGTGCCAGTAGCCAGGGACAGGGGAGCACAGATACGCAGTATTTT
CDR3: CASSQGQGSTDTQYF

D: TRBD1
size: .
J: TRBJ2-3
V: TRBV7-9
DNA: TGTGCCAGCAGCTCATACAGGGGAAATACGCAGTATTTT
CDR3: CASSSYRGNTQYF

D: .
size: .
J: TRBJ1-2
V: TRBV4-3
DNA: TGCGCCAGCAGCCAAGAAGTTGCCCGGAGAAATCGGGAGTCCAGACGAAACTATGGCTACACCTTC
CDR3: CASSQEVARRNRESRRNYGYTF

D: .
size: .
J: TRBJ2-3
V: TRBV9
DNA: TGTGCCAGCAGCGCAAACAGGGCTTCTAGCACAGATACGCAGTATTTT
CDR3: CASSANRASSTDTQYF

D: .
size: .
J: TRBJ1-6
V: TRBV19
DNA: TGTGCCAGTAGTACTTCCAATTCACCCCTCCACTTT
CDR3: CASSTSNSPLHF